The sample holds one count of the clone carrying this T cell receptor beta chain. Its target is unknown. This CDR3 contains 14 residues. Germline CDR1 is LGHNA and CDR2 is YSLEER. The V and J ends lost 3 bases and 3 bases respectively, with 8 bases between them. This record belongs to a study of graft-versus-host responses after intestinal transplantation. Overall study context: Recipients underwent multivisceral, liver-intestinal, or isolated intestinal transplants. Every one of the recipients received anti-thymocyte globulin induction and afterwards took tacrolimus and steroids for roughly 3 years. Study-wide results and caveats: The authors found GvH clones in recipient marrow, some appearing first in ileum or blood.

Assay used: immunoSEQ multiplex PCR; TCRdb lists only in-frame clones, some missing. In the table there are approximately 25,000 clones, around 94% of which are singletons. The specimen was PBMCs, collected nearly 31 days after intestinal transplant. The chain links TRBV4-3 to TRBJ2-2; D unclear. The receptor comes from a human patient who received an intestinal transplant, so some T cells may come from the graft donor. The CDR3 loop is CASSQDLYTGELFF. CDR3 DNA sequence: TGCGCCAGCAGCCAGGACCTATACACCGGGGAGCTGTTTTTT.